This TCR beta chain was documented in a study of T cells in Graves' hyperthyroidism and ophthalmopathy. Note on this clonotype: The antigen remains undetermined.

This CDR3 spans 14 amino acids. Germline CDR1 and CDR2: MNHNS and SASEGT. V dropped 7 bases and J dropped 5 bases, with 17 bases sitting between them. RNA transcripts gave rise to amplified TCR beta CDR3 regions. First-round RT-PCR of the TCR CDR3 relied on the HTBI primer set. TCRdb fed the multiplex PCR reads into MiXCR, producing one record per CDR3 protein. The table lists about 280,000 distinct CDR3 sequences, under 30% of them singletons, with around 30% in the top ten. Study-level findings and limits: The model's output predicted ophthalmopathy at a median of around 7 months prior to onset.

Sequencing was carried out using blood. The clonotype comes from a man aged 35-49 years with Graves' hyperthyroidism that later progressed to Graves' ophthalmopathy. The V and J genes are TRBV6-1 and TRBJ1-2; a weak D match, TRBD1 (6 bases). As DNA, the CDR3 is TGTGCCAGCACCGAAGGGGGGGGACCATATGGCTACACCTTC. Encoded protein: CASTEGGGPYGYTF.